Shown below are 18 T cell receptor beta chains from a single sample sequenced in a study of blood T cells in healthy people across ages (dated by TCRdb to the mid-2010s). The protocol used for the library was 5' RACE. Instrument on record: Illumina HiSeq 2500. The second PCR ran for about 6 to 12 cycles and used a J-beta primer mix along with a sample-barcoded 5' primer. TCRdb reworked the public reads: Q25 trimming with fastp, MiXCR clone assembly, productive beta chains retained. CDR3 protein sequences are deduplicated, and each keeps its most common genes and DNA. In all, the sample holds 1.5 million to 2 million distinct CDR3 sequences, and about 35% of those were seen once. 11% of the sample comes from the top ten. Sequenced input: blood. These receptors all come from a woman aged 30 to 39 in good health.

The chain uses TRBV20-1 and TRBJ2-3, with D unclear. The germline gives CDR1 DFQATT, CDR2 SNEGSKA (reference sequence). The CDR3 extends over 15 amino acids. V dropped 3 bases and J dropped 1 base, with 14 bases sitting between them. CDR3 sequence: CSASNTPGGTDTQYF. CDR3 nucleotide sequence: TGCAGTGCTAGCAACACGCCAGGCGGCACAGATACGCAGTATTTT.

The J gene is TRBJ2-1, the V gene TRBV3-1; 12 bases are shared with TRBD2. The germline V gene encodes CDR1 LGHDT and CDR2 YNNKEL (reference sequence). V was pared by 0 bases and J by 6 bases, with 3 bases of the junction left unmatched. The CDR3 contains 16 residues. The CDR3 is CASSQDSSGRANEQFF. CDR3 sequence (DNA): TGTGCCAGCAGCCAAGATTCTAGCGGGAGGGCCAATGAGCAGTTCTTC.

J is TRBJ2-1 and V is TRBV4-1, with D tentatively TRBD1 (5 bases). This CDR3 has 18 residues. Trimming stripped 0 bases from V and 4 bases from J, with 19 bases between. Germline CDR1 is MGHRA and CDR2 is YSYEKL. This CDR3 reads CASSQDQVSTEDYNEQFF. Written as DNA, the CDR3 is TGCGCCAGCAGCCAAGATCAGGTATCGACAGAAGATTACAATGAGCAGTTCTTC.

The rearrangement links TRBV12-3 or TRBV12-4 to TRBJ2-5; D may be TRBD2 (6 bases). V was trimmed by 1 base and J by 11 bases, leaving 14 bases between them. This CDR3 is built from 13 residues. The CDR3 DNA reads TGTGCCAGCAGTTTAGGGGGGAGGCAGGAGCAGTACTTC. As protein: CASSLGGRQEQYF.

Only a few counts were recorded for this clonotype. The gene calls are TRBV20-1 and TRBJ2-1, with 9 bases that match TRBD1. V lost 1 base, J lost 9 bases, and 10 bases stayed unmatched. Germline values: CDR1 DFQATT, CDR2 SNEGSKA (reference sequence). The CDR3 is 15 amino acids. CDR3 bases: TGCAGTGCTAGAGTGCCCGGGACAGGGTGGACTGAGCAGTTCTTC. Encoded protein: CSARVPGTGWTEQFF.

This chain joins TRBV7-9 and TRBJ2-5; TRBD2 is a possible D gene (6 bases). V was clipped by 1 base and J by 3 bases, with 15 bases between them. CDR3 length: 16 amino acids. The germline CDR1 and CDR2 sequences are SEHNR and FQNEAQ (reference sequence). Here the CDR3 DNA reads TGTGCCAGCAGCTTAGGATCGGGGGTCCTCAAAGAGACCCAGTACTTC. This translates into CASSLGSGVLKETQYF.

The genes are TRBV20-1 and TRBJ1-2; 7 nucleotides line up with TRBD1. Germline-derived CDR1 and CDR2 are DFQATT and SNEGSKA (reference sequence). Trimming cost V 5 bases and J 9 bases; bases outside gene matches: 15. There are 14 residues in the CDR3. In DNA, the CDR3 is TGCAGTGCTGCCTCCATCAGGGGGATGATAAGCTACACCTTC. This translates into CSAASIRGMISYTF.

This clonotype was detected ten times or more. V is TRBV15 and J is TRBJ1-5; D is ambiguous. Germline CDR1 is LNHNV and CDR2 is YYDKDF (reference sequence). Trimming pared 5 bases from V and 6 bases from J, leaving 14 bases between. The CDR3 loop spans 14 amino acids. For the CDR3, the DNA is TGTGCCACCAGCGGAAGAGGGCCTGGTCAGCCCCAGCATTTT. Its translation is CATSGRGPGQPQHF.

V and J are TRBV28 and TRBJ2-1, with D perhaps being TRBD1 or TRBD2 (5 bases each). Germline CDR1 and CDR2: MDHEN and SYDVKM. The CDR3 length is 14 residues. V lost 3 bases to trimming and J lost 10 bases, with 16 bases between them. For the CDR3, the DNA is TGTGCCAGCAGTTTTCGGGGACCAAACTACGAGCAGTTCTTC. Protein product: CASSFRGPNYEQFF. The full variable domain, completed using reference TRBV28 and TRBJ2-1, is DVKVTQSSRYLVKRTGEKVFLECVQDMDHENMFWYRQDPGLGLRLIYFSYDVKMKEKGDIPEGYSVSREKKERFSLILESASTNQTSMYLCASSFRGPNYEQFFGPGTRLTVL.

V gene TRBV6-5 combines with J gene TRBJ2-5; 9 bases line up with TRBD1. Germline loops: CDR1 MNHEY, CDR2 SVGAGI. This CDR3 contains 15 residues. Trimming took 9 bases from V and 5 from J; bases not matched to a gene: 13. In DNA form, the CDR3 reads TGTGCCAGAAAAGGACCCGGGACAGGGTCGGAGACCCAGTACTTC. Translation: CARKGPGTGSETQYF.

Ten or more counts support this clonotype. V gene TRBV7-9 combines with J gene TRBJ2-6; the D is unclear. The ends were cut back, 7 bases at V and 4 bases at J, with 8 bases in the middle. Germline CDR1 SEHNR, CDR2 FQNEAQ (reference sequence). The CDR3 spans 13 residues. Here the CDR3 DNA reads TGTGCCAGCACCCTAACAGGGGCCAACGTCCTGACTTTC. Protein: CASTLTGANVLTF.

The CDR3 is CSARDRAGGNTEAFF. In DNA, the CDR3 is TGCAGTGCTAGAGATAGGGCAGGGGGGAACACTGAAGCTTTCTTT. The chain is built from TRBV20-1 and TRBJ1-1, with TRBD1 matching over 7 bases. The CDR3 length is 15 residues. Germline CDR1 reads DFQATT; CDR2 reads SNEGSKA (reference sequence). Trimming at V came to 0 bases and at J to 1 base, leaving 5 bases not matched to a gene.

The V gene is TRBV3-1, the J gene TRBJ1-1; weak D call: TRBD1 (5 bases). CDR1 and CDR2 from the germline V gene are LGHDT and YNNKEL (reference sequence). This CDR3 is built from 16 residues. V dropped 0 bases and J dropped 11 bases, with 22 bases sitting between them. Here the CDR3 reads CASSQEGRRQRATAFF. Written as DNA, the CDR3 is TGTGCCAGCAGCCAAGAAGGACGGAGACAGAGAGCTACCGCTTTCTTT.

This clonotype has more than one count but fewer than ten. The chain has TRBV7-9 and TRBJ2-7, with a possible D match to TRBD2 (7 bases). The CDR3 length is 13 residues. The germline gives CDR1 SEHNR, CDR2 FQNEAQ (reference sequence). The V gene lost 5 bases and the J gene lost 5 bases, with 13 bases spanning the gap. The DNA for the CDR3 is TGTGCCAGCAGCCCCGGGGGGCTGGACGAGCAGTACTTC. Protein product: CASSPGGLDEQYF.

For this clonotype: Compared with germline, one end of the junction differs, possibly owing to a read error. The chain carries TRBV10-3 and TRBJ2-5, with no clear D. CDR3 length: 14 residues. Germline values: CDR1 ENHRY, CDR2 SYGVKD. The CDR3 nucleotides read TGTGCCATCAGGGAGTATTGGACCCAAGAGACCCAGTACTTC. It translates to CAIREYWTQETQYF.

The V and J genes are TRBV7-2 and TRBJ2-2, with D possibly being TRBD1 (5 bases). Looked up from germline, CDR1 is SGHTA and CDR2 is FQGNSA. V was trimmed by 5 bases and J by 0 bases, leaving 16 bases between them. There are 17 residues in the CDR3. In DNA form, the CDR3 reads TGTGCCAGCAGCACCCAGCAGGGTAGTGCGAACACCGGGGAGCTGTTTTTT. It is translated as CASSTQQGSANTGELFF.

In its sample, this clonotype was seen a few times. CDR3: CATGGLTASGETQYF. The CDR3 region has the DNA TGTGCCACCGGGGGCCTAACAGCCTCCGGTGAGACCCAGTACTTC. The chain links TRBV15 to TRBJ2-5, with a weak D call TRBD1 (6 bases). Trimming pared 8 bases from V and 5 bases from J, leaving 21 bases between. Germline V gene sequence: CDR1 LNHNV, CDR2 YYDKDF (reference sequence). The CDR3 consists of 15 residues.

Comment on this clonotype: The junction differs from germline at one of its ends, possibly a read error. The chain couples TRBV6-1 to TRBJ2-1, with D possibly being TRBD2 (6 bases). The CDR3 has 14 amino acids. Germline V CDR1 and CDR2: MNHNS, SASEGT. CDR3 sequence reads: CTSIEGLHHVEQFF. CDR3 coding DNA: TGTACCAGCATTGAGGGACTTCACCACGTAGAGCAGTTCTTC.